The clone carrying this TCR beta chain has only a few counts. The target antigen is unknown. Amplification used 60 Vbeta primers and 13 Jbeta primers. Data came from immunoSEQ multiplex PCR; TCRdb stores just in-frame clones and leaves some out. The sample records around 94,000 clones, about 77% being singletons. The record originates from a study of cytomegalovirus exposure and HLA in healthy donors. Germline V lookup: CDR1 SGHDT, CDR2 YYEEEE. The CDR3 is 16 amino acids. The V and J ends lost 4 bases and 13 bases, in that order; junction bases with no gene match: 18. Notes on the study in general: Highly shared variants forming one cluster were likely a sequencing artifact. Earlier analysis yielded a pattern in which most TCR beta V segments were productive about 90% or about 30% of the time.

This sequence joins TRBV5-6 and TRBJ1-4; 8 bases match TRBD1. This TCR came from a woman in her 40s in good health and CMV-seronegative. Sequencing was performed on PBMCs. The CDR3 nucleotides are TGTGCCAGCAGCGGAGGGACAGGAGACCCGCGTAGTACACTGTTTTTT. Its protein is CASSGGTGDPRSTLFF.